A single sample gave rise to the 24 T cell receptor beta chains below, sequenced in a study of T-cell reconstitution after alpha-beta-depleted transplantation in children. As it was prepared, the TCRbeta library received unique molecular identifiers. Via MiXCR, TCRdb re-called the PCR reads, giving one row per CDR3 protein. The table has a few hundred thousand distinct CDR3 sequences, more than 8% seen once. The specimen comprised PBMCs from the stem cell graft donor, sampled from the stem cell graft. These receptor sequences come from a human donor who donated a stem cell graft to a child with SCID.

This clonotype was seen more than once but under ten times. V and J are TRBV7-9 and TRBJ2-7, with D tentatively TRBD2 (5 bases). CDR1 is SEHNR, CDR2 FQNEAQ, per germline (reference sequence). The length of the CDR3 is 14 residues. Trimming stripped 4 bases from V and 3 bases from J, with 13 bases between. CDR3 coding DNA: TGTGCCAGCAGCTCCCCGGGGAACAACTACGAGCAGTACTTC. Its protein product is CASSSPGNNYEQYF.

This clonotype turned up a few times. The chain combines TRBV4-1 with TRBJ1-1; D is undetermined. This CDR3 is 14 amino acids long. V was clipped by 3 bases and J by 3 bases, with 11 bases between them. The germline V gene encodes CDR1 MGHRA and CDR2 YSYEKL. CDR3 DNA sequence: TGCGCCAGCAGCCAGACGTTGGATCACACTGAAGCTTTCTTT. Amino acid sequence: CASSQTLDHTEAFF.

The table lists this clonotype with a few counts. The chain couples TRBV10-3 to TRBJ2-3; 7 positions agree with TRBD2. V trimming: 3 bases; J trimming: 0 bases; junction bases outside the gene matches: 3. The CDR3 sequence is 15 residues long. Germline loops: CDR1 ENHRY, CDR2 SYGVKD. DNA for the CDR3: TGTGCCATCAGTGACCCGGGGGGTAGCACAGATACGCAGTATTTT. Translating it yields CAISDPGGSTDTQYF.

CDR3 loop: CASSRDSGGTEAFF. The CDR3, as DNA: TGTGCCAGCTCACGGGACTCAGGGGGCACTGAAGCTTTCTTT. The V gene is TRBV18, the J gene TRBJ1-1; 7 bases map to TRBD1. Germline CDR1 KGHSH, CDR2 LQKENI. The CDR3 extends over 14 amino acids. V gave up 4 bases and J gave up 4 bases; unmatched junction bases: 6. The full variable domain, with the rest looked up from reference TRBV18 and TRBJ1-1, is NAGVMQNPRHLVRRRGQEARLRCSPMKGHSHVYWYRQLPEEGLKFMVYLQKENIIDESGMPKERFSAEFPKEGPSILRIQQVVRGDSAAYFCASSRDSGGTEAFFGQGTRLTVV.

The chain couples TRBV27 to TRBJ1-1, with D hard to call. Trimming cost V 5 bases and J 3 bases, with 13 bases left between them. CDR1 is MNHEY and CDR2 is SMNVEV in the germline V gene (reference sequence). CDR3 length: 14 amino acids. CDR3 region: CASSRLGRYTEAFF. The CDR3 coding sequence is TGTGCCAGCAGTCGCCTTGGGAGGTACACTGAAGCTTTCTTT.

This clonotype has just a few counts. This chain connects TRBV12-3 or TRBV12-4 to TRBJ1-2; 12 bases align to TRBD1. Losses at the gene ends were 3 bases for V and 3 bases for J; bases not matched to a gene: 8. The CDR3 totals 17 residues. The CDR3 DNA reads as TGTGCCAGCAGTTTTGGGACAGGGGGCAGTCTGGACTATGGCTACACCTTC. Translated, it gives CASSFGTGGSLDYGYTF.

This clonotype has only a few counts. The chain uses TRBV12-3 or TRBV12-4 and TRBJ2-3; D ambiguous. With 0 bases removed from V and 8 bases from J, the gap between germline ends came to 12 bases. CDR3 length equals 14 residues. In DNA, the CDR3 is TGTGCCAGCAGTTTAGCAGGGCTCCCGGGTACGCAGTATTTT. Translating it yields CASSLAGLPGTQYF.

The genes are TRBV6-2 or TRBV6-3 and TRBJ1-1; weak D call: TRBD1 (6 bases). V shed 2 bases and J shed 4 bases, with 8 bases lying between them. The CDR3 covers 13 residues. Per germline, CDR1 MNHEY and CDR2 SVGEGT. CDR3 loop: CASSYMGATEAFF. CDR3 bases: TGTGCCAGCAGTTACATGGGGGCCACTGAAGCTTTCTTT.

The J gene is TRBJ1-4, the V gene TRBV7-9; possibly TRBD1 for D (5 bases). Germline loops: CDR1 SEHNR, CDR2 FQNEAQ (reference sequence). The germline V and J ends were trimmed by 1 base and 5 bases, with 11 bases remaining between them. This CDR3 has 15 amino acids. In DNA, the CDR3 is TGTGCCAGCAGCTTAGATCTCAGGGAGAATGAAAAACTGTTTTTT. Encoded protein: CASSLDLRENEKLFF.

This clonotype was observed at least ten times. The rearrangement links TRBV6-5 to TRBJ2-7; 7 bases map to TRBD1. The CDR3 runs to 14 residues. The V gene end was trimmed by 3 bases and the J gene end by 2 bases; junction bases not matched to a gene: 4. From germline, CDR1 is MNHEY and CDR2 SVGAGI. CDR3 amino acids: CASSYGRGTYEQYF. As DNA, the CDR3 is TGTGCCAGCAGTTATGGCAGGGGGACCTACGAGCAGTACTTC.

There are many counts of this clonotype. V usage is TRBV7-2 and J usage is TRBJ2-1; D remains unclear. The CDR3 extends over 12 amino acids. V was trimmed by 5 bases and J by 9 bases, leaving 11 bases between them. Germline CDR1 reads SGHTA; CDR2 reads FQGNSA. This CDR3 reads CASSRPHAEQFF. CDR3 DNA: TGTGCCAGCAGCCGCCCGCATGCTGAGCAGTTCTTC.

The chain has TRBV6-5 and TRBJ2-5; 10 positions agree with TRBD2. Trimming removed 0 bases from V and 4 bases from J; junction bases left unmatched: 5. Germline-derived CDR1 and CDR2 are MNHEY and SVGAGI. The CDR3 spans 16 residues. Written as DNA, the CDR3 is TGTGCCAGCAGTTACTCGTCTAGCGGGGGCCCAGAGACCCAGTACTTC. Encoded protein: CASSYSSSGGPETQYF.

This clonotype turned up a few times. CDR3 loop: CASSPFRTDQETQYF. DNA for the CDR3: TGTGCCAGCTCACCGTTCAGGACAGACCAAGAGACCCAGTACTTC. This sequence joins TRBV18 and TRBJ2-5, with D possibly matching TRBD1 (6 bases). V was cut by 3 bases and J by 0 bases, with 11 bases left in between. Per germline, CDR1 KGHSH and CDR2 LQKENI. This CDR3 is 15 amino acids long.

This clonotype has just a few counts. The chain is built from TRBV25-1 and TRBJ2-2; TRBD1 matches 10 bases. This CDR3 spans 16 amino acids. Per germline, CDR1 MGHDK and CDR2 SYGVNS. With V trimmed by 10 bases and J by 0 bases, 8 bases remained unmatched. Here the CDR3 reads CATHGTGVANTGELFF. The CDR3 DNA reads TGTGCCACCCACGGGACAGGGGTTGCGAACACCGGGGAGCTGTTTTTT. The full variable domain, rest sourced from reference TRBV25-1 and TRBJ2-2, is EADIYQTPRYLVIGTGKKITLECSQTMGHDKMYWYQQDPGMELHLIHYSYGVNSTEKGDLSSESTVSRIRTEHFPLTLESARPSHTSQYLCATHGTGVANTGELFFGEGSRLTVL.

This clonotype appeared many times. The chain uses TRBV29-1 and TRBJ2-3; TRBD1 might be the D (6 bases). V was trimmed by 5 bases and J by 2 bases, leaving 14 bases between them. The CDR3 covers 14 residues. Germline-derived CDR1 and CDR2 are SQVTM and ANQGSEA. The CDR3 DNA sequence: TGCAGCGTTCCGGGACACCTACTCACAGATACGCAGTATTTT. Translated: CSVPGHLLTDTQYF.

This clonotype was counted only a few times. The chain employs TRBV7-3 and TRBJ1-1; D gene uncertain. Germline-derived CDR1 and CDR2 are SGHTA and FQGTGA. The ends were cut back, 9 bases at V and 1 base at J, with 12 bases in the middle. This CDR3 has 13 residues. The DNA for the CDR3 is TGTGCCAGTCTTACAGCCCCGAACACTGAAGCTTTCTTT. Residues: CASLTAPNTEAFF.

This clonotype was seen ten or more times. The V gene is TRBV10-3, the J gene TRBJ1-1; D unclear. CDR1 and CDR2 from the germline V gene are ENHRY and SYGVKD. The V and J ends lost 6 bases and 3 bases respectively, with 8 bases between them. The CDR3 is made up of 12 amino acids. CDR3 in amino acids: CAIREGYTEAFF. The CDR3 region has the DNA TGTGCCATCAGAGAAGGGTACACTGAAGCTTTCTTT.

The sample holds many counts of this clonotype. J is TRBJ1-1 and V is TRBV20-1; D is unclear. The CDR3 runs 14 residues. The germline V and J ends were trimmed by 8 bases and 4 bases, with 20 bases remaining between them. The V gene's germline CDR1 is DFQATT and CDR2 SNEGSKA (reference sequence). CDR3 DNA sequence: TGCAGTTCCGCTTCGTTCGACGTAGTCACTGAAGCTTTCTTT. Translation: CSSASFDVVTEAFF.

Turning to this clonotype: A read error is possible here, since a much larger clone lies one base away. V is TRBV12-3 or TRBV12-4 and J is TRBJ2-4; no clear D. This CDR3 has 14 residues. CDR3 coding DNA: TGTGCCAGCAGTAACCGGGCGCTAAAAAACACTCAGTACTTC. This gives the protein CASSNRALKNTQYF.

In this sample, this clonotype turned up many times. V gene TRBV2 combines with J gene TRBJ2-1; D is uncertain. V was trimmed by 3 bases and J by 1 base, leaving 7 bases between them. This CDR3 region has 14 residues. Germline V gene sequence: CDR1 SNHLY, CDR2 FYNNEI. The CDR3 reads CASSETSSYNEQFF. The CDR3 DNA sequence: TGTGCCAGCAGTGAGACTTCTTCCTACAATGAGCAGTTCTTC.

This clonotype occurred a few times. The chain joins TRBV10-2 to TRBJ1-5, with unresolved D. The CDR3 spans 13 residues. Trimming shortened V by 3 bases and J by 1 base, and 4 bases separated the two germline ends. From germline, CDR1 is WSHSY and CDR2 SAAADI. CDR3 in amino acids: CASSEQSNQPQHF. CDR3 DNA: TGCGCCAGCAGTGAACAGAGCAATCAGCCCCAGCATTTT.

This clonotype has more than one count but fewer than ten. J is TRBJ1-2 and V is TRBV20-1, with D unresolved. This CDR3 is 13 amino acids long. The V end was cut by 0 bases, the J end by 10 bases, with 15 bases between. CDR1 and CDR2 from the germline V gene are DFQATT and SNEGSKA (reference sequence). The DNA for the CDR3 is TGCAGTGCTAGAGAGGTTGGAACCTCGGACTACACCTTC. It encodes CSAREVGTSDYTF.

V usage is TRBV5-1 and J usage is TRBJ1-6; possibly TRBD1 for D (6 bases). Germline V gives CDR1 SGHRS, CDR2 YFSETQ. Trimming removed 3 bases at V and 10 bases at J, with 17 bases between. The CDR3 contains 15 residues. The CDR3 sequence is CASSSDSIATSPLHF. As DNA, the CDR3 is TGCGCCAGCAGCTCGGACAGTATAGCAACCTCACCCCTCCACTTT.

The genes are TRBV20-1 and TRBJ1-1, with D possibly matching TRBD1 (5 bases). The CDR3 length is 10 residues. Deletions cut 7 bases from V and 8 bases from J, with 11 bases between. Germline loops: CDR1 DFQATT, CDR2 SNEGSKA (reference sequence). The CDR3 region is CSVRWGEAFF. The CDR3 DNA follows: TGCAGTGTAAGGTGGGGCGAAGCTTTCTTT.